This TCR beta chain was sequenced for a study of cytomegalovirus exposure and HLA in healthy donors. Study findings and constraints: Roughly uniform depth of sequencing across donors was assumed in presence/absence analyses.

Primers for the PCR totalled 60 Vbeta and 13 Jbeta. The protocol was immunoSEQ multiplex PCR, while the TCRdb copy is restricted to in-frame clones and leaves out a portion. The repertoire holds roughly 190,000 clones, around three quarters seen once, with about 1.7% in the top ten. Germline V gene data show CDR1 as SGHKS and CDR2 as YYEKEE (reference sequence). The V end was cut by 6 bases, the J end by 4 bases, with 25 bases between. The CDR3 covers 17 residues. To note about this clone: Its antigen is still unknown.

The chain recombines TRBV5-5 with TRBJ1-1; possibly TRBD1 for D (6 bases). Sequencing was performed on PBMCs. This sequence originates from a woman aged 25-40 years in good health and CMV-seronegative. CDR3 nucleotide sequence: TGTGCCAGCACTAAGGGACACCGGACTCCCATGGGCACTGAAGCTTTCTTT. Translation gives CASTKGHRTPMGTEAFF.